Presented here are 18 T cell receptor beta chains from one specimen sequenced in a study of blood T cell repertoires in COVID-19 (dated by TCRdb to the early 2020s). Library preparation was by the immunoSEQ multiplex PCR assay. This is the immuneACCESS table as TCRdb keeps it, with only in-frame sequences that have V and J called. A part of the clones is gone; compared with another copy, unresolved V genes explain less than half, and the rest is unexplained. The sample yields approximately 400,000 clones; roughly 77% were counted once. Of the sample, more than 1% is held by the ten largest clones. The specimen was peripheral blood. These receptors were taken from a human donor with acute or convalescent COVID-19. The donor label of this sample is uncertain.

The V gene is TRBV7-9, the J gene TRBJ2-7; the match to TRBD2 covers 7 bases. The germline V gene has CDR1 SEHNR and CDR2 FQNEAQ (reference sequence). The V gene end was trimmed by 5 bases and the J gene end by 7 bases; junction bases not matched to a gene: 20. The CDR3 length is 17 residues. The CDR3 here is CASSSPFRGGSRREQYF. For the CDR3, the DNA is TGTGCCAGCAGCAGCCCTTTTCGCGGGGGATCCCGCCGGGAGCAGTACTTC.

The V call is TRBV5-8, the J call TRBJ2-1, with TRBD2 identical over 14 bases. Germline V gives CDR1 SGHTS, CDR2 YDEGEE. With V trimmed by 4 bases and J by 7 bases, 10 bases remained unmatched. The CDR3 is 17 residues long. CDR3: CASSPGTSGSRRNEQFF. CDR3 nucleotides: TGTGCCAGCAGCCCGGGGACTAGCGGGAGTCGCCGGAATGAGCAGTTCTTC.

The rearrangement joins TRBV28 to TRBJ1-2; 9 bases are shared with TRBD1. Germline CDR1 is MDHEN and CDR2 is SYDVKM. V shed 6 bases, J shed 5 bases, and the junction held 10 bases outside the gene matches. The CDR3 totals 15 residues. The CDR3 DNA follows: TGTGCCAGCAGGCCTCCGGGACAGGGAGTTTATGGCTACACCTTC. It yields the protein CASRPPGQGVYGYTF.

The gene calls are TRBV9 and TRBJ1-1, with 8 positions matching TRBD1. The CDR3 is made up of 16 amino acids. CDR1 SGDLS and CDR2 YYNGEE come from the germline V gene. J gave up 4 bases and V 1 base, and 9 bases lay outside the gene matches. The DNA for the CDR3 is TGTGCCAGCAGCGTACTTTCGGACAGGGTTGGCACTGAAGCTTTCTTT. Protein: CASSVLSDRVGTEAFF.

The chain employs TRBV18 and TRBJ1-5, with D possibly matching TRBD1 (6 bases). V lost 4 bases, J lost 0 bases, and 10 bases lay in between. The V gene's germline CDR1 is KGHSH and CDR2 LQKENI. This CDR3 comprises 15 residues. The CDR3 loop reads CASSLGQNSNQPQHF. The CDR3 coding sequence is TGTGCCAGCTCACTCGGACAGAATAGCAATCAGCCCCAGCATTTT.

This clone has a handful of counts. The chain joins TRBV5-1 to TRBJ1-1; D not certain. V lost 0 bases, J lost 3 bases, and 6 bases lay in between. The CDR3 spans 13 residues. The germline V gene encodes CDR1 SGHRS and CDR2 YFSETQ. CDR3 region: CASSLVTDTEAFF. The CDR3 DNA is TGCGCCAGCAGCTTGGTTACGGACACTGAAGCTTTCTTT. Together with reference TRBV5-1 and TRBJ1-1, the CDR3 gives the full variable domain: KAGVTQTPRYLIKTRGQQVTLSCSPISGHRSVSWYQQTPGQGLQFLFEYFSETQRNKGNFPGRFSGRQFSNSRSEMNVSTLELGDSALYLCASSLVTDTEAFFGQGTRLTVV.

This chain uses TRBV28 with TRBJ2-1, with 8 bases aligning to TRBD1. CDR3 length: 18 amino acids. After removal of 3 bases from V and 6 bases from J, the junction contained 16 bases not matched to a gene. The germline V gene has CDR1 MDHEN and CDR2 SYDVKM. CDR3 region: CASSFVLGIQGAGNEQFF. The DNA for the CDR3 is TGTGCCAGCAGTTTCGTCTTAGGTATCCAGGGGGCAGGCAATGAGCAGTTCTTC.

The rearrangement uses TRBV7-9 and TRBJ1-1; maybe TRBD1 (5 bases). The CDR3 consists of 12 residues. Germline V gives CDR1 SEHNR, CDR2 FQNEAQ (reference sequence). The V and J ends lost 3 bases and 7 bases respectively, with 9 bases between them. CDR3 bases: TGTGCCAGCAGCTTGGGGCTTGGTGAAGCTTTCTTT. Residues: CASSLGLGEAFF.

The chain recombines TRBV29-1 with TRBJ1-1; TRBD1 might be the D (6 bases). The ends were cut back, 4 bases at V and 4 bases at J, with 10 bases in the middle. The CDR3 sequence is 12 residues long. Germline V lookup: CDR1 SQVTM, CDR2 ANQGSEA. CDR3 residues: CSVGTGITEAFF. CDR3 nucleotides: TGCAGCGTTGGCACAGGGATCACTGAAGCTTTCTTT.

V gene TRBV10-2 combines with J gene TRBJ1-2; 7 bases are a match to TRBD1. Looked up from germline, CDR1 is WSHSY and CDR2 is SAAADI. J gave up 1 base and V 7 bases, and 6 bases lay outside the gene matches. The CDR3 contains 14 residues. CDR3 amino acids: CASTRDRFNYGYTF. In nucleotides, the CDR3 is TGCGCCAGCACTAGGGACAGATTTAACTATGGCTACACCTTC.

This clone came up once. J is TRBJ1-2 and V is TRBV6-1; tentatively, D is TRBD1 (5 bases). Germline loops: CDR1 MNHNS, CDR2 SASEGT. The CDR3 totals 17 residues. V lost 4 bases, J lost 4 bases, and 22 bases lay in between. The CDR3 sequence: CASSAHPELGLRYGYTF. CDR3 DNA sequence: TGTGCCAGCAGTGCACACCCGGAGTTGGGGCTACGCTATGGCTACACCTTC.

V usage is TRBV30 and J usage is TRBJ1-1; D is perhaps TRBD1 (5 bases). CDR3 size: 16 residues. CDR1 and CDR2 (germline): GTSNPN, SVGIG (reference sequence). V lost 4 bases and J 0 bases, leaving 18 bases between the germline ends. CDR3 loop: CAWKAPGLLMNTEAFF. The CDR3 DNA follows: TGTGCCTGGAAGGCCCCAGGGTTGCTCATGAACACTGAAGCTTTCTTT.

The chain has TRBV5-1 and TRBJ1-2; 7 nucleotides line up with TRBD1. Trimming took 7 bases from V and 4 from J; bases not matched to a gene: 13. The V gene's germline CDR1 is SGHRS and CDR2 YFSETQ. The CDR3 sequence is 15 residues long. The CDR3: CASQSGTVQSYGYTF. The CDR3 DNA sequence: TGCGCCAGCCAGTCCGGGACAGTGCAGAGCTATGGCTACACCTTC.

V usage is TRBV4-1 and J usage is TRBJ2-1; no reliable D call. Germline loops: CDR1 MGHRA, CDR2 YSYEKL. The CDR3 loop spans 14 amino acids. Trimming cost V 1 base and J 5 bases, with 9 bases left between them. CDR3 DNA: TGCGCCAGCAGCCAAGGGCCTCAAAACAATGAGCAGTTCTTC. Translation gives CASSQGPQNNEQFF.

The CDR3 is CASSRASGRREQFF. In nucleotides, the CDR3 is TGTGCCAGTAGTAGGGCTAGCGGGAGGCGAGAGCAGTTCTTC. V is TRBV19 and J is TRBJ2-1, with TRBD2 matching 11 bases. Germline V CDR1 and CDR2: LNHDA, SQIVND (reference sequence). This CDR3 region has 14 residues. V shed 4 bases, J shed 10 bases, and the junction held 6 bases outside the gene matches.

The chain links TRBV2 to TRBJ1-6; 7 nucleotides align to TRBD1. The V and J ends lost 4 bases and 9 bases, in that order; junction bases with no gene match: 6. CDR1 is SNHLY and CDR2 is FYNNEI in the germline V gene. There are 14 residues in the CDR3. The CDR3 nucleotides are TGTGCCAGCAGTGTACAGGGGAGAAGTTCACCCCTCCACTTT. Protein product: CASSVQGRSSPLHF.

About this clone: No DNA is shown, since the ends of the CDR3 on it are uncertain; the CDR3 is the one TCRdb lists. The chain carries TRBV28 and TRBJ1-2. Germline CDR1 and CDR2: MDHEN and SYDVKM. The CDR3 region is 12 residues in length, termini included. CDR3 region: CASSTSGYGYTF.

The chain employs TRBV7-2 and TRBJ2-1; weak D call: TRBD2 (6 bases). Looked up from germline, CDR1 is SGHTA and CDR2 is FQGNSA. V lost 5 bases to trimming and J lost 5 bases, with 16 bases between them. There are 15 residues in the CDR3. CDR3 residues: CASSLSGYPNNEQFF. CDR3 bases: TGTGCCAGCAGCCTTAGCGGATATCCTAACAATGAGCAGTTCTTC.